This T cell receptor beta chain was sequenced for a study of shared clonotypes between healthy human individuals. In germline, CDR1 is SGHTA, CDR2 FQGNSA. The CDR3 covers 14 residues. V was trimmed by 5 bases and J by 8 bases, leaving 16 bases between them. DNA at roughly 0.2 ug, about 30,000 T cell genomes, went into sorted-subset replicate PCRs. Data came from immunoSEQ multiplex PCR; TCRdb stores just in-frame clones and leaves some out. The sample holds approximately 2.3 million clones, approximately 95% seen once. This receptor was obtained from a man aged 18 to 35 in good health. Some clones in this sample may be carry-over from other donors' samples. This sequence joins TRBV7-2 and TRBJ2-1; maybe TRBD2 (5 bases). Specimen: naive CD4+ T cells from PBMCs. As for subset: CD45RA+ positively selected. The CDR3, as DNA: TGTGCCAGCAGCAGCCAAAGGGAGTCCCATGAGCAGTTCTTC. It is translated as CASSSQRESHEQFF.